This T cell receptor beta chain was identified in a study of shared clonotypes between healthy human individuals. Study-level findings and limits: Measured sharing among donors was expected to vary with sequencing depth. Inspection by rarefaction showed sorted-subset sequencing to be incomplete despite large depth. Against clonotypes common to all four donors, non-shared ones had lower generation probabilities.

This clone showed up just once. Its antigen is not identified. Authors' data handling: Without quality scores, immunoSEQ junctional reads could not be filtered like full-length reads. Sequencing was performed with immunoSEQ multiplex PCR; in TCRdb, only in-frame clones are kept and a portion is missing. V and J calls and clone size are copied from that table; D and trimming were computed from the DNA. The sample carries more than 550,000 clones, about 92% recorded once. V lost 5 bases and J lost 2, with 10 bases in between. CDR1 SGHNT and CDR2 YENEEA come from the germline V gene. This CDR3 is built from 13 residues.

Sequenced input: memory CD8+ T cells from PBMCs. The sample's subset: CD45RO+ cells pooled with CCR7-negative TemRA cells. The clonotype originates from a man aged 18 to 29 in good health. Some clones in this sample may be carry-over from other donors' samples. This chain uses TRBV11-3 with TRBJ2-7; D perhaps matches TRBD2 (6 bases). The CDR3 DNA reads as TGTGCCAGCAGCGAGACGGGGGCCTACGAGCAGTACTTC. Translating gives CASSETGAYEQYF.